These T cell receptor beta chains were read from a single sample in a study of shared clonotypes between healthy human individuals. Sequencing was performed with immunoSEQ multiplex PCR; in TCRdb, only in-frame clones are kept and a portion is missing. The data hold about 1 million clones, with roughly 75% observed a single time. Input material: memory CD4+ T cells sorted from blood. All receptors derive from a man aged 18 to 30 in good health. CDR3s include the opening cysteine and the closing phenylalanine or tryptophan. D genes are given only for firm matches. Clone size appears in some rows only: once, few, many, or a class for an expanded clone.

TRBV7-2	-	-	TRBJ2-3	TGTGCCAGCGCCCCGGGGTTCACAGATACGCAGTATTTT	CASAPGFTDTQYF
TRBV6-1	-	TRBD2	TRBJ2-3	TGTGCCAGCAGTAGGGCGGGAGCTACGCAGTATTTT	CASSRAGATQYF
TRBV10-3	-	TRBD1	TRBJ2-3	TGTGCCATCAGTGAGACTACAGGGGGCTTGACAGATACGCAGTATTTT	CAISETTGGLTDTQYF
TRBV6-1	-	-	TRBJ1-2	TGTGCCAGCAAATATTTTAGGTCGTCCGATGGCTACACCTTC	CASKYFRSSDGYTF
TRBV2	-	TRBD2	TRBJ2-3	TGTGCCAGCAGTTCGGGACTAGCGGGCACAGATACGCAGTATTTT	CASSSGLAGTDTQYF
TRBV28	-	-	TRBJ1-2	TGTGCCAGCAGTTTCCATCCCAGGGGCTACACCTTC	CASSFHPRGYTF
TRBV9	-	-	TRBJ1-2	TGTGCCAGCAGCGTAGCTCCAGGAGCTAACTATGGCTACACCTTC	CASSVAPGANYGYTF
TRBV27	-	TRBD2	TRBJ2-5	TGTGCCAGCAGCTCACCCGGACTAGCGGCAAAAAGGGAGACCCAGTACTTC	CASSSPGLAAKRETQYF
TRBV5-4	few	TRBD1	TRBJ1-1	TGTGCCAGCAGCACCCCGACAGGGTCTAACACTGAAGCTTTCTTT	CASSTPTGSNTEAFF
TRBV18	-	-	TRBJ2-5	TGTGCCAGCTCACAAGGACAGACCGTTGAGGAGACCCAGTACTTC	CASSQGQTVEETQYF
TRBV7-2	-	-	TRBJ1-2	TGTGCCAGCAGCTTAGGCGGGAGGTCCTATGGCTACACCTTC	CASSLGGRSYGYTF
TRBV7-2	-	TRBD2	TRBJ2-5	TGTGCCAGCAGCTTAGGGGGGAGGGTAGAAGAGACCCAGTACTTC	CASSLGGRVEETQYF
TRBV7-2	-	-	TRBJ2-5	TGTGCCAGCAGCTTAGGCGGGTCGGGACATCCCGGGGGGGAGACCCAGTACTTC	CASSLGGSGHPGGETQYF
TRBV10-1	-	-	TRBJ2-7	TGCGCCAGCAGTGAGGGCGGTTCCTACGAGCAGTACTTC	CASSEGGSYEQYF
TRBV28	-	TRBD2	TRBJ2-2	TGTGCCAGCAGTCGGACTAGCGGGGGAAGGGAGCTGTTTTTT	CASSRTSGGRELFF
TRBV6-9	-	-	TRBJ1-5	TGTGCCAGCAGAACAGGTGACAATCAGCCCCAGCATTTT	CASRTGDNQPQHF
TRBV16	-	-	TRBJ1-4	TGTGCCAGCAGCCGAGCGGGCGATACTAATGAAAAACTGTTTTTT	CASSRAGDTNEKLFF
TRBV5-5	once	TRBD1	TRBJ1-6	TGTGCCAGCAGCTTGGGAGACAGGGTGTATTCACCCCTCCACTTT	CASSLGDRVYSPLHF
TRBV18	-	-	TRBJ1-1	TGTGCCAGCTCACCTGCACCCCCGTTTAGTATGACTGAAGCTTTCTTT	CASSPAPPFSMTEAFF
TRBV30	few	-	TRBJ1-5	TGTGCCTGGAGCTTGAATGGTCAGCCCCAGCATTTT	CAWSLNGQPQHF
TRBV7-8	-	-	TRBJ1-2	TGTGCCAGCAGCTTACTAGTCCACAGGGATTATGGCTACACCTTC	CASSLLVHRDYGYTF
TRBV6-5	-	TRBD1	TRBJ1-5	TGTGCCAGCAGTTCAGGCAGGGGGAATCAGCCCCAGCATTTT	CASSSGRGNQPQHF